This T cell receptor (beta chain) was sequenced during a study of Graves' ophthalmopathy and Graves' hyperthyroidism. This CDR3 is built from 16 residues. Germline V gene sequence: CDR1 SGDLS, CDR2 YYNGEE. J was trimmed by 2 bases and V by 0 bases; bases with no gene match: 5. This clonotype was picked up many times. Its antigen is unidentified. The study, taken as a whole, reports: Blood also held most thyroid clonotypes expanded above 0.001 frequency.

Patients with other autoimmune diseases, uncontrolled infections, pregnancy or lactation were excluded. RNA transcripts provided the template for amplifying TCR beta CDR3 regions. The first-round RT-PCR employed HTBI primers together with the Qiagen OneStep RT-PCR kit. A multiplex PCR was then performed as the second round. TCRdb passed the multiplex PCR reads through MiXCR, listing each CDR3 protein once. The table shows about 660,000 distinct CDR3 sequences, with about 41% occurring only once. The source material was peripheral blood. The V call is TRBV9, the J call TRBJ2-7, with 10 bases that match TRBD2. This TCR came from an adult man with Graves' ophthalmopathy. CDR3 DNA: TGTGCCAGCAGCGTAGGTAGCGGGAGGTATCCCTACGAGCAGTACTTC. Translation gives CASSVGSGRYPYEQYF.